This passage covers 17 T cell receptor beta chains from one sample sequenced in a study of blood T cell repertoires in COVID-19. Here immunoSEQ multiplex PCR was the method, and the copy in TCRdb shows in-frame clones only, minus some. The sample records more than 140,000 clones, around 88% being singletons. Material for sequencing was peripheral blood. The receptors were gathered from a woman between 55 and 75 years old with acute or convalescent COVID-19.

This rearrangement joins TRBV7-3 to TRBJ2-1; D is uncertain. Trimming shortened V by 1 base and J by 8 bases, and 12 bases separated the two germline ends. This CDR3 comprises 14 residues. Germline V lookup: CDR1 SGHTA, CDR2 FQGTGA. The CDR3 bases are TGTGCCAGCAGCTTAAAGCTAGAAACGCATGAGCAGTTCTTC. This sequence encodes CASSLKLETHEQFF.

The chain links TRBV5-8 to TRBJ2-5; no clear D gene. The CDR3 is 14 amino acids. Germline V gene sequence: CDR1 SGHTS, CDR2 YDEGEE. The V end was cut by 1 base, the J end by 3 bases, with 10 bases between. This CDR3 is CASSLFRREETQYF. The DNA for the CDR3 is TGTGCCAGCAGCTTGTTCCGACGGGAAGAGACCCAGTACTTC.

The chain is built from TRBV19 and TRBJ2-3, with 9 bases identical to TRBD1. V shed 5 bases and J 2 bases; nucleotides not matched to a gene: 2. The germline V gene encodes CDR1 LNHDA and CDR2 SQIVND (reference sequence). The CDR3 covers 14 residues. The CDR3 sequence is CASSDRGNTDTQYF. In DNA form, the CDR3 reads TGTGCCAGTAGTGACAGGGGGAACACAGATACGCAGTATTTT.

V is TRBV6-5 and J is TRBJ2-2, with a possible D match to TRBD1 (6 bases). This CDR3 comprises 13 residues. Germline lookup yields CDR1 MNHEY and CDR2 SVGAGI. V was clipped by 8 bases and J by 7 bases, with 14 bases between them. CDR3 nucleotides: TGTGCCAGCCCTAAGAGAGGGGGCGGGGAGCTGTTTTTT. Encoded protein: CASPKRGGGELFF.

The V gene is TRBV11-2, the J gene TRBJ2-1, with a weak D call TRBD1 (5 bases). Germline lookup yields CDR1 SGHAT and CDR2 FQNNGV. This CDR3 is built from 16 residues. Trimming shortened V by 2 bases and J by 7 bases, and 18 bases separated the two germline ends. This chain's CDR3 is CASSLQGTLHRNEQFF. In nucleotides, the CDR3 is TGTGCCAGCAGCTTACAGGGAACTCTTCATAGGAATGAGCAGTTCTTC.

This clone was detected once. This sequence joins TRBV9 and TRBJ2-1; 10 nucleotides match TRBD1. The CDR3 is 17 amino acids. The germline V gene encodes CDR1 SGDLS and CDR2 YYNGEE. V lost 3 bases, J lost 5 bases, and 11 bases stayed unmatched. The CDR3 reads CASSASLRQGAHNEQFF. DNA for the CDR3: TGTGCCAGCAGCGCCTCCCTTAGACAGGGGGCCCACAATGAGCAGTTCTTC.

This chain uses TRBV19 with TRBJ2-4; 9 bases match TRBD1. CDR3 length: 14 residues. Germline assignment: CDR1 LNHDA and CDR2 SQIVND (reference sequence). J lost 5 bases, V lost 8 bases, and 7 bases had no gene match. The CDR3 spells CASHPGDRENIQYF. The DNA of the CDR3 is TGTGCCAGTCACCCAGGGGACAGGGAAAACATTCAGTACTTC.

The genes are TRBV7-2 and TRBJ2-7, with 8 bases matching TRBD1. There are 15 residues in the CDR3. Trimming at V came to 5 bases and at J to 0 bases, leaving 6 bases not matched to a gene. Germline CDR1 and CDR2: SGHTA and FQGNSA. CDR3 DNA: TGTGCCAGCAGCCACCGACAGGGGAGCTCCTACGAGCAGTACTTC. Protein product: CASSHRQGSSYEQYF.

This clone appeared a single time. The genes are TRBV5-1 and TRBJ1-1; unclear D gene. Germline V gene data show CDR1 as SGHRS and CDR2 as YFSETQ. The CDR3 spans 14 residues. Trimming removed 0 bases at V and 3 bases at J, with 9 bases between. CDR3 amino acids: CASSLVGEHTEAFF. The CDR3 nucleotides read TGCGCCAGCAGCTTGGTTGGGGAGCACACTGAAGCTTTCTTT.

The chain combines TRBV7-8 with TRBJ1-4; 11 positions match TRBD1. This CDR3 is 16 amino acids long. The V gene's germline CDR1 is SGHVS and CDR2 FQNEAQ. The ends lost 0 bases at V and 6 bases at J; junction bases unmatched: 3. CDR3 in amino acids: CASSLARDRGDEKLFF. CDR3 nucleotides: TGTGCCAGCAGCTTAGCGCGGGACAGGGGGGATGAAAAACTGTTTTTT. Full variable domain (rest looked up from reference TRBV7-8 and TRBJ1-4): GAGVSQSPRYKVAKRGQDVALRCDPISGHVSLFWYQQALGQGPEFLTYFQNEAQLDKSGLPSDRFFAERPEGSVSTLKIQRTQQEDSAVYLCASSLARDRGDEKLFFGSGTQLSVL.

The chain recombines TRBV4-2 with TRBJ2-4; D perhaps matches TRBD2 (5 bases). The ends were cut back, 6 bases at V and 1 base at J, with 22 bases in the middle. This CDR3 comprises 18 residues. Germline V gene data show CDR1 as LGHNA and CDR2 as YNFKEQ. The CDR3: CASRGSARAPGAKNIQYF. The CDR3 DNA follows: TGTGCCAGCAGAGGAAGCGCCCGGGCTCCGGGGGCCAAAAACATTCAGTACTTC.

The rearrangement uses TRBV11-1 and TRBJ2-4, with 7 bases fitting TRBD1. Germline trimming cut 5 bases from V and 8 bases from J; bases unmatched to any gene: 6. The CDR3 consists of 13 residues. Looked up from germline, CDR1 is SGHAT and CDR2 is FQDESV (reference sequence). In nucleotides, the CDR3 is TGTGCCAGCAGCGCCAAACAGGGGCACATTCAGTACTTC. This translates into CASSAKQGHIQYF.

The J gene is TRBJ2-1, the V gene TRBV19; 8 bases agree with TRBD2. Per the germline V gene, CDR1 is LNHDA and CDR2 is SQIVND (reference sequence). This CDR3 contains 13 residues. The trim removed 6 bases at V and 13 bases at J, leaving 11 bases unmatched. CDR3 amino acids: CASRGLGGGRQFF. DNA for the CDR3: TGTGCCAGTAGAGGCCTTGGCGGGGGGAGACAGTTCTTC.

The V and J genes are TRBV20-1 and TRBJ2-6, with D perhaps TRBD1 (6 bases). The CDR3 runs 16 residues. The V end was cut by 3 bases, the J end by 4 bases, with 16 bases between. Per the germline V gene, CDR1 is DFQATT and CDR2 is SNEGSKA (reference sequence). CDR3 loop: CSASRGGQSGANVLTF. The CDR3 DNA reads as TGCAGTGCTAGTCGAGGAGGACAGTCCGGGGCCAACGTCCTGACTTTC.

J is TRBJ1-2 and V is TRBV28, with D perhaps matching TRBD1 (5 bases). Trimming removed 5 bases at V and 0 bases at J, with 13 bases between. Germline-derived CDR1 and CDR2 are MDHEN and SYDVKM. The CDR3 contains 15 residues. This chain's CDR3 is CASSPRQGANYGYTF. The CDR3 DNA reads TGTGCCAGCAGTCCAAGACAAGGGGCTAACTATGGCTACACCTTC.

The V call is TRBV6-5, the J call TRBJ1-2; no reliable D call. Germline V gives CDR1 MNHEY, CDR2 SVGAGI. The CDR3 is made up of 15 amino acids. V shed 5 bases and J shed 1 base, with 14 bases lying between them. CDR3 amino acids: CASSPIGGGNYGYTF. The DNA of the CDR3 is TGTGCCAGCAGTCCCATAGGTGGAGGTAACTATGGCTACACCTTC.

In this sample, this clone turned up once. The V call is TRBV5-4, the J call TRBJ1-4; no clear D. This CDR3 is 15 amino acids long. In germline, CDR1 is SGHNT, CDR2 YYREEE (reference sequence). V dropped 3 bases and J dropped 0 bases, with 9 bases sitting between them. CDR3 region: CASSYDTSTNEKLFF. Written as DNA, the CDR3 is TGTGCCAGCAGCTATGACACCTCAACTAATGAAAAACTGTTTTTT.